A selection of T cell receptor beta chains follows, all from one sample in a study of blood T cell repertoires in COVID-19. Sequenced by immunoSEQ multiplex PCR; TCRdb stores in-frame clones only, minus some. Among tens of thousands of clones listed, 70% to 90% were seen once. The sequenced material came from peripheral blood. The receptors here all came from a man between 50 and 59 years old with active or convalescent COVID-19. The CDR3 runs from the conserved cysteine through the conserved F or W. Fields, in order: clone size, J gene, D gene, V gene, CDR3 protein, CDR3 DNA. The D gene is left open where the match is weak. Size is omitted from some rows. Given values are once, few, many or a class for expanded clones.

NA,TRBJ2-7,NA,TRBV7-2,CASSLARERPTYVEQYF,TGTGCCAGCAGCTTAGCGAGGGAGCGCCCGACCTACGTGGAGCAGTACTTC
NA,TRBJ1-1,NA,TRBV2,CASNTQGLNTEAFF,TGTGCCAGCAATACCCAGGGCCTGAACACTGAAGCTTTCTTT
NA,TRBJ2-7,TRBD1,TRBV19,CASSILAQQGAVYEQYF,TGTGCCAGTAGTATCCTCGCCCAACAGGGGGCTGTCTACGAGCAGTACTTC
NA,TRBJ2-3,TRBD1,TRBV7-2,CASSALRGTDTQYF,TGTGCCAGCAGCGCTCTCAGGGGGACAGATACGCAGTATTTT
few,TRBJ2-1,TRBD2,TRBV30,CAWVSGNYNEQFF,TGTGCCTGGGTCAGCGGGAACTACAATGAGCAGTTCTTC
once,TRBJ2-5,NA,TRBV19,CASSIDFPLQETQYF,TGTGCCAGTAGTATAGATTTCCCGTTACAAGAGACCCAGTACTTC
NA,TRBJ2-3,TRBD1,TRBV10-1,CASSESNRGPTQYF,TGCGCCAGCAGTGAGTCAAACAGGGGCCCAACGCAGTATTTT
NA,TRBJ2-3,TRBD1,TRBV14,CASSLKQGYRTDTQYF,TGTGCCAGCAGCCTCAAACAGGGGTACAGGACAGATACGCAGTATTTT
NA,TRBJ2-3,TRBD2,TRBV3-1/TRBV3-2,CASSQGLAGVRTDTQYF,TGTGCCAGCAGCCAAGGACTAGCGGGAGTCCGCACAGATACGCAGTATTTT
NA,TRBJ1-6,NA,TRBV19,CASTQVAGVDNSPLHF,TGTGCCAGTACCCAAGTCGCAGGGGTCGATAATTCACCCCTCCACTTT
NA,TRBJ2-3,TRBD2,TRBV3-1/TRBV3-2,CASSQGLAEGTDTQYF,TGTGCCAGCAGCCAAGGGCTAGCGGAGGGCACAGATACGCAGTATTTT
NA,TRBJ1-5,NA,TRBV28,CASRNDGRGMTQPQHF,TGTGCCAGCAGAAACGACGGAAGGGGGATGACGCAGCCCCAGCATTTT
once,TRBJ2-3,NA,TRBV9,CASSAKAADTQYF,TGTGCCAGCAGCGCCAAAGCTGCAGATACGCAGTATTTT
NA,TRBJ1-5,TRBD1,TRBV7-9,CASSYDREQPQHF,TGTGCCAGCAGTTACGACAGGGAACAGCCCCAGCATTTT
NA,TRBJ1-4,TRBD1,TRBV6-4,CASSERQGADEKLFF,TGTGCCAGCAGTGAGCGGCAGGGGGCTGATGAAAAACTGTTTTTT
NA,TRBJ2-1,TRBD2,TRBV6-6,CASSLTSGSYNEQFF,TGTGCCAGCAGCCTGACTAGCGGGAGCTACAATGAGCAGTTCTTC
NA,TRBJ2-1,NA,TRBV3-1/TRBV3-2,CASSLTGTGVGGRVYNEQFF,TGTGCCAGCAGCCTAACCGGGACAGGCGTCGGGGGGCGGGTTTACAATGAGCAGTTCTTC
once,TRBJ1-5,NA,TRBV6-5,CASNQRGNDQPQHF,TGTGCCAGCAATCAGCGGGGGAATGATCAGCCCCAGCATTTT
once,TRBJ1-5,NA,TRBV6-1,CASSELRQSNQPQHF,TGTGCCAGCAGTGAACTTCGACAGTCTAATCAGCCCCAGCATTTT